Shown below are 11 T cell receptor beta chains from a single sample sequenced in a study of blood T cell repertoires in COVID-19. TCRdb keeps only in-frame clones here, not all; method: immunoSEQ multiplex PCR. The table shows about 140,000 clones, with around 82% occurring only once. The sequencing sample was made of peripheral blood. The source of these receptors is a human donor in a cohort sampled during active COVID-19.

The J gene is TRBJ1-1, the V gene TRBV19; D not resolved. CDR3 length: 13 amino acids. With 6 bases removed from V and 0 bases from J, the gap between germline ends came to 8 bases. From germline, CDR1 is LNHDA and CDR2 SQIVND (reference sequence). CDR3: CASSLQMNTEAFF. The CDR3 DNA reads as TGTGCCAGTAGCTTACAGATGAACACTGAAGCTTTCTTT.

This clone was counted only a few times. This sequence joins TRBV6-5 and TRBJ1-1, with a tentative D call TRBD1 (5 bases). The V end lost 4 bases, the J end lost 3 bases, and 12 bases lay between the germline ends. The CDR3 extends over 14 amino acids. Germline assignment: CDR1 MNHEY and CDR2 SVGAGI. CDR3 nucleotides: TGTGCCAGCAGTTTCGGGGGGTGGGACACTGAAGCTTTCTTT. Translating it yields CASSFGGWDTEAFF.

The rearrangement joins TRBV14 to TRBJ2-2, with 9 bases fitting TRBD1. V trimming: 5 bases; J trimming: 7 bases; junction bases outside the gene matches: 11. CDR1 is SGHDN and CDR2 is FVKESK in the germline V gene. CDR3 length: 16 residues. CDR3 region: CASSSHRDREIGELFF. The CDR3 DNA sequence: TGTGCCAGCAGCTCGCACCGGGACAGGGAAATCGGGGAGCTGTTTTTT.

CDR3 coding DNA: TGTGCCAGCTCACCAATAGAGTGGAATCAGCCCCAGCATTTT. Translated: CASSPIEWNQPQHF. The V gene is TRBV18, the J gene TRBJ1-5; D ambiguous. The CDR3 extends over 14 amino acids. V was shortened by 2 bases and J by 4 bases, with 9 bases between the two germline ends. From germline, CDR1 is KGHSH and CDR2 LQKENI.

CDR3 in amino acids: CASSIRTGVANYGYTF. In nucleotides, the CDR3 is TGTGCCAGCAGCATCAGGACAGGAGTCGCTAACTATGGCTACACCTTC. This chain links TRBV11-2 with TRBJ1-2, with 7 bases aligning to TRBD1. V was clipped by 5 bases and J by 0 bases; unmatched bases: 9. In germline, CDR1 is SGHAT, CDR2 FQNNGV. The CDR3 length is 16 residues.

This clone was seen a few times. V gene TRBV7-2 combines with J gene TRBJ2-7; perhaps TRBD2 as D (6 bases). The germline V and J ends were trimmed by 0 bases and 5 bases, with 14 bases remaining between them. The CDR3 is made up of 15 amino acids. In germline, CDR1 is SGHTA, CDR2 FQGNSA. Written as DNA, the CDR3 is TGTGCCAGCAGCTTAGCTGGGACTCAACCCCACGAGCAGTACTTC. Encoded protein: CASSLAGTQPHEQYF.

The chain carries TRBV6-2 or TRBV6-3 and TRBJ1-2; weak D call: TRBD1 (6 bases). CDR3 length: 13 residues. Per germline, CDR1 MNHEY and CDR2 SVGEGT. The ends were cut back, 6 bases at V and 4 bases at J, with 12 bases in the middle. The CDR3 sequence is CASSQQGRYGYTF. For the CDR3, the DNA is TGTGCCAGCAGCCAACAGGGTCGCTATGGCTACACCTTC.

V usage is TRBV10-3 and J usage is TRBJ2-3, with TRBD2 identical over 12 bases. Germline CDR1 is ENHRY and CDR2 is SYGVKD. The CDR3 loop spans 15 amino acids. The ends lost 5 bases at V and 2 bases at J; junction bases unmatched: 2. CDR3 residues: CAISRLAGDTDTQYF. For the CDR3, the DNA is TGTGCCATCAGTAGACTAGCGGGGGACACAGATACGCAGTATTTT.

This CDR3 reads CASRNDRFGSYNEQFF. CDR3 bases: TGTGCCAGCAGGAACGACAGGTTCGGCTCCTACAATGAGCAGTTCTTC. The chain carries TRBV7-9 and TRBJ2-1, with D possibly matching TRBD1 (6 bases). Trimming stripped 6 bases from V and 0 bases from J, with 15 bases between. CDR1 and CDR2 from the germline V gene are SEHNR and FQNEAQ (reference sequence). This CDR3 comprises 16 residues.

The rearrangement joins TRBV18 to TRBJ2-6, with D possibly matching TRBD1 (5 bases). Germline loops: CDR1 KGHSH, CDR2 LQKENI. The CDR3 extends over 16 amino acids. The V end lost 3 bases, the J end lost 0 bases, and 9 bases lay between the germline ends. For the CDR3, the DNA is TGTGCCAGCTCACCTCAGGGAAGCTCTGGGGCCAACGTCCTGACTTTC. Translating it yields CASSPQGSSGANVLTF.

CDR3 loop: CASSSRPRGGYYTEAFF. The CDR3 DNA sequence: TGTGCCAGCAGTTCCCGCCCCAGGGGAGGGTATTACACTGAAGCTTTCTTT. This sequence joins TRBV25-1 and TRBJ1-1, with D perhaps TRBD1 (6 bases). The germline gives CDR1 MGHDK, CDR2 SYGVNS. V was clipped by 5 bases and J by 3 bases, with 22 bases between them. There are 17 residues in the CDR3. Based on the CDR3 plus reference TRBV25-1 and TRBJ1-1, the full variable domain is EADIYQTPRYLVIGTGKKITLECSQTMGHDKMYWYQQDPGMELHLIHYSYGVNSTEKGDLSSESTVSRIRTEHFPLTLESARPSHTSQYLCASSSRPRGGYYTEAFFGQGTRLTVV.